By sample share, the clone carrying this T cell receptor (beta chain) is medium-sized. The study amplified the TCR beta CDR3 region from genomic DNA. This amplification was carried out by two rounds of multiplex PCR. Used in first-round PCR were primers specific to each TRBV and TRBJ gene. The second round of PCR employed universal primers. Via MiXCR, TCRdb re-called the multiplex PCR reads, giving one row per CDR3 protein. The sample lists about 13,000 distinct CDR3 sequences, roughly 40% occurring once. The data were obtained in a study of prognosis after radiotherapy for stage I lung cancer. Study at large: The tumor diagnosis was squamous cell carcinoma for over 5 patients and adenocarcinoma for twelve. With stereotactic body radiotherapy, no patient received any concurrent therapy.

Germline lookup yields CDR1 MDHEN and CDR2 SYDVKM. J lost 2 bases, V lost 5 bases, and 6 bases had no gene match. The CDR3 has 14 residues. The specimen was PBMCs, collected before or after stereotactic body radiation therapy (not recorded which). The sequence was obtained from a donor aged 50 or older with non-small cell lung cancer. The rearrangement links TRBV28 to TRBJ2-7; 7 nucleotides align to TRBD1. Here the CDR3 reads CASSTRTGTYEQYF. CDR3 nucleotide sequence: TGTGCCAGCAGTACTCGGACAGGAACCTACGAGCAGTACTTC.